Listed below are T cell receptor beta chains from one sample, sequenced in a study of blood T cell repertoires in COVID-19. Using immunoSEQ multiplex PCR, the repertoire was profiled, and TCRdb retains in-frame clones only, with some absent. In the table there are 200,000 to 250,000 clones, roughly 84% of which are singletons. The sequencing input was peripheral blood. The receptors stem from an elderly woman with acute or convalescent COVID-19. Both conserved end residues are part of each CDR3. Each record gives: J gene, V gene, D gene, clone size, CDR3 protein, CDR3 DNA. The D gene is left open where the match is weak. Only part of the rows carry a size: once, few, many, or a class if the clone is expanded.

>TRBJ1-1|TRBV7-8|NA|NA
CASSFQGGNTEAFF
TGTGCCAGCAGCTTCCAAGGGGGGAACACTGAAGCTTTCTTT
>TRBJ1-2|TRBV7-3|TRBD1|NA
CASSLSGRGRGGYTF
TGTGCCAGCAGCTTAAGTGGCAGGGGGCGTGGAGGCTACACCTTC
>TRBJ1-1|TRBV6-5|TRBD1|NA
CASSFWDRGNTEAFF
TGTGCCAGCAGTTTTTGGGACAGGGGGAACACTGAAGCTTTCTTT
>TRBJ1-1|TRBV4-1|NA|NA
CASSPVEHRMNTEAFF
TGCGCCAGCAGCCCGGTGGAGCACAGGATGAACACTGAAGCTTTCTTT
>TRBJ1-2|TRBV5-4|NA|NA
CASRGGQWNYGYTF
TGTGCCAGCAGGGGGGGGCAATGGAACTATGGCTACACCTTC
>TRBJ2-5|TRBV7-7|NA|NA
CASSPDRQETQYF
TGTGCCAGCAGTCCCGACAGGCAAGAGACCCAGTACTTC
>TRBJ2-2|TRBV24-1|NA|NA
CATSDPTRHVSGELFF
TGTGCCACCAGTGATCCGACTAGGCACGTCTCCGGGGAGCTGTTTTTT
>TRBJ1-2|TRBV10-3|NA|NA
CAISAIAGGDGGYTF
TGTGCCATCAGTGCAATAGCGGGGGGTGACGGAGGCTACACCTTC
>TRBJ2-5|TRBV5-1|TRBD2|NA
CASSHGLELETQYF
TGCGCCAGCAGCCACGGACTAGAGTTGGAGACCCAGTACTTC
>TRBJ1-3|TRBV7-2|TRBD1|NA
CASSPRTGASSGNTIYF
TGTGCCAGCAGCCCCAGAACAGGGGCCAGCTCTGGAAACACCATATATTTT
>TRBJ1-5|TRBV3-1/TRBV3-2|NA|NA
CASSPTGGAAQPQHF
TGTGCCAGCAGCCCTACGGGAGGGGCCGCTCAGCCCCAGCATTTT
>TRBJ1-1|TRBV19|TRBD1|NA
CASSMQGGSNTEAFF
TGTGCCAGTAGTATGCAGGGGGGCTCCAACACTGAAGCTTTCTTT
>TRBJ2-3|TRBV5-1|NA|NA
CASSLRATGRSTDTQYF
TGCGCCAGCAGCTTGAGGGCGACAGGGAGGAGCACAGATACGCAGTATTTT
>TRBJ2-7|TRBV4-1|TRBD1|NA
CASSPRTGGYEQYF
TGCGCCAGCAGCCCCCGGACAGGGGGCTACGAGCAGTACTTC
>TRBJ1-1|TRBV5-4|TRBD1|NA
CASSSSGDREAFF
TGTGCCAGCAGCTCCTCCGGGGACAGGGAAGCTTTCTTT
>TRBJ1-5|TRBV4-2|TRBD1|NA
CASSQEGQYNQPQHF
TGTGCCAGCAGCCAAGAGGGACAGTACAATCAGCCCCAGCATTTT
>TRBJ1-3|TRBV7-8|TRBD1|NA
CASSLDRLQGASSGNTIYF
TGTGCCAGCAGCTTAGATCGCCTACAGGGGGCCAGCTCTGGAAACACCATATATTTT
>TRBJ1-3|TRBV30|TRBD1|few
CANRDREKVKLLLSGNTIYF
TGTGCCAACCGGGACAGGGAGAAGGTAAAACTACTACTCTCTGGAAACACCATATATTTT
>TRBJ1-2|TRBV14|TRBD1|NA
CASSQDKQGYGYTF
TGTGCCAGCAGCCAAGACAAACAGGGGTATGGCTACACCTTC
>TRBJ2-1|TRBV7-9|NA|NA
CASSPRAGYNEQFF
TGTGCCAGCAGCCCCCGGGCGGGATACAATGAGCAGTTCTTC
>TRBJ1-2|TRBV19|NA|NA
CASSTSGTSGNYGYTF
TGTGCCAGTAGTACCTCCGGGACAAGTGGGAACTATGGCTACACCTTC
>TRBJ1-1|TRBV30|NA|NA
CAWSDRAVGAEAFF
TGTGCCTGGAGTGACAGGGCGGTCGGTGCTGAAGCTTTCTTT
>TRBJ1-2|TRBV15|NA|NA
CATSRDGVGYTF
TGTGCCACCAGCAGAGACGGGGTCGGCTACACCTTC
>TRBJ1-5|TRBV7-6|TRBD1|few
CASSLVQGANQPQHF
TGTGCCAGCAGCTTAGTACAGGGGGCCAATCAGCCCCAGCATTTT
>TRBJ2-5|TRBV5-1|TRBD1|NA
CASSSGQATQETQYF
TGCGCCAGCAGCTCGGGACAGGCGACCCAAGAGACCCAGTACTTC
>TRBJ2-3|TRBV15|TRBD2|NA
CASQRGGRPDTQYF
TGTGCCTCTCAGCGGGGGGGTCGACCAGATACGCAGTATTTT
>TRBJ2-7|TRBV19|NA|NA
CASSIGSGTYEQYF
TGTGCCAGTAGTATAGGAAGCGGAACCTACGAGCAGTACTTC